This passage covers 23 T cell receptor beta chains from one sample sequenced in a study of blood T cell repertoires in COVID-19. Produced via immunoSEQ multiplex PCR; TCRdb's table is partial and in-frame only. The sample has around 300,000 clones, approximately 89% seen once; the top ten hold less than 6.5%. The source material was PBMCs or T cells enriched from blood (not recorded which). The receptors stem from a man younger than 45 who had recovered from COVID-19.

The rearrangement links TRBV21-1 to TRBJ1-1; the table's D call, TRBD1, was not checked against the DNA. TRBV21-1 is given as a pseudogene. This CDR3 spans 16 amino acids. CDR3 in amino acids: CASSKAGQGLCWRAFF. The CDR3 nucleotides are TGTGCCAGCAGCAAAGCTGGTCAGGGGCTGTGCTGGAGAGCTTTCTTT.

This chain links TRBV21-1 with TRBJ2-7; the table's D call, TRBD1, was not checked against the DNA. TRBV21-1 represents a pseudogene. The CDR3 runs to 15 residues. The CDR3 protein is CASTGGQGAPYEQYF. DNA for the CDR3: TGTGCCAGCACCGGGGGACAGGGGGCACCCTACGAGCAGTACTTC.

This clone was picked up one time. The chain recombines TRBV29-1 with TRBJ2-1; a possible D gene is TRBD2 (7 bases). Germline CDR1 SQVTM, CDR2 ANQGSEA. V was shortened by 5 bases and J by 14 bases, with 19 bases between the two germline ends. This CDR3 spans 12 amino acids. The DNA for the CDR3 is TGCAGCGTTCAAGTGGGGGGGCACCTCAAGTTCTTC. Translation gives CSVQVGGHLKFF.

Regarding this clone: Different DNA sequences within this sample yield the same CDR3. V gene TRBV5-4 combines with J gene TRBJ2-5; 11 nucleotides align to TRBD2. The CDR3 runs 16 residues. Germline-derived CDR1 and CDR2 are SGHNT and YYREEE (reference sequence). Trimming removed 0 bases from V and 2 bases from J; junction bases left unmatched: 3. The CDR3, as DNA: TGTGCCAGCAGCTTGGTTAGCGGGGGGGCTCAAGAGACCCAGTACTTC. It yields the protein CASSLVSGGAQETQYF.

This clone has a single count. V gene TRBV7-9 combines with J gene TRBJ1-4; D is unclear. CDR3 length: 16 amino acids. V shed 1 base and J shed 7 bases, with 16 bases lying between them. Germline loops: CDR1 SEHNR, CDR2 FQNEAQ (reference sequence). The CDR3 bases are TGTGCCAGCAGCTTAGAATGGATCCGGAGCGGTGAAAAACTGTTTTTT. Its translation is CASSLEWIRSGEKLFF.

The chain links TRBV19 to TRBJ1-4; possible D gene TRBD1, 6 bases. CDR3 length equals 16 residues. V was trimmed by 7 bases and J by 0 bases, leaving 15 bases between them. Per the germline V gene, CDR1 is LNHDA and CDR2 is SQIVND (reference sequence). CDR3 nucleotide sequence: TGTGCCAGTATGTCAAACAGGGCTGCAACTAATGAAAAACTGTTTTTT. Its translation is CASMSNRAATNEKLFF.

This clone was picked up one time. The chain recombines TRBV24-1 with TRBJ2-5; a possible D gene is TRBD1 (5 bases). The CDR3 runs 15 residues. In germline, CDR1 is KGHDR, CDR2 SFDVKD. The V gene lost 1 base and the J gene lost 5 bases, with 13 bases spanning the gap. Here the CDR3 DNA reads TGTGCCACCAGTGATTTTAGGGGTCCAGGGGAGACCCAGTACTTC. Encoded protein: CATSDFRGPGETQYF.

The rearrangement links TRBV10-2 to TRBJ2-2; no reliable D call. V was clipped by 8 bases and J by 0 bases, with 10 bases between them. This CDR3 has 14 amino acids. Germline V lookup: CDR1 WSHSY, CDR2 SAAADI. The CDR3 region has the DNA TGCGCCAGCTCCTTCGGAGCGAACACCGGGGAGCTGTTTTTT. This codes for CASSFGANTGELFF.

The chain couples TRBV19 to TRBJ1-5, with a tentative D call TRBD1 (5 bases). This CDR3 is built from 15 residues. Germline CDR1 LNHDA, CDR2 SQIVND (reference sequence). V was clipped by 5 bases and J by 1 base, with 12 bases between them. The CDR3 nucleotides are TGTGCCAGTAGTTTCGGACAAAGGAGCAATCAGCCCCAGCATTTT. Amino acid sequence: CASSFGQRSNQPQHF.

The V gene is TRBV28, the J gene TRBJ1-2, with D possibly matching TRBD1 (6 bases). Trimming left V 5 bases short and J 4 bases short, with 20 bases between. The CDR3 has 16 amino acids. Germline V gene sequence: CDR1 MDHEN, CDR2 SYDVKM. The CDR3 spells CASSPRDTVIGYGYTF. The CDR3 bases are TGTGCCAGCAGTCCACGGGACACCGTCATAGGCTATGGCTACACCTTC.

This chain connects TRBV24-1 to TRBJ2-5; TRBD1 matches 7 bases. The CDR3 spans 16 residues. Germline assignment: CDR1 KGHDR and CDR2 SFDVKD. V lost 2 bases to trimming and J lost 4 bases; unmatched junction nucleotides: 9. CDR3 in amino acids: CATSDSGQDPTETQYF. For the CDR3, the DNA is TGTGCCACCAGTGATTCCGGACAGGACCCCACAGAGACCCAGTACTTC.

The chain joins TRBV29-1 to TRBJ1-1; D ambiguous. Trimming removed 0 bases from V and 6 bases from J, with 14 bases in between. Per germline, CDR1 SQVTM and CDR2 ANQGSEA. The CDR3 runs to 14 residues. The CDR3 here is CSVEDPGERAEAFF. The CDR3 region has the DNA TGCAGCGTTGAAGACCCGGGAGAGAGGGCTGAAGCTTTCTTT. Together with reference TRBV29-1 and TRBJ1-1, the CDR3 gives the full variable domain: SAVISQKPSRDICQRGTSLTIQCQVDSQVTMMFWYRQQPGQSLTLIATANQGSEATYESGFVIDKFPISRPNLTFSTLTVSNMSPEDSSIYLCSVEDPGERAEAFFGQGTRLTVV.

This clone has just one count. The CDR3 DNA reads TGTGCCTGGACCTATGGAGGATTTGAGCAGTTCTTC. It is translated as CAWTYGGFEQFF. The chain recombines TRBV30 with TRBJ2-1, with D possibly being TRBD2 (5 bases). Trimming took 4 bases from V and 9 from J, leaving 13 bases between them. CDR1 and CDR2 from the germline V gene are GTSNPN and SVGIG (reference sequence). The CDR3 extends over 12 amino acids.

This rearrangement joins TRBV5-8 to TRBJ2-3; TRBD1 matches 7 bases. The ends lost 4 bases at V and 2 bases at J; junction bases unmatched: 7. Germline V gene lookup returns CDR1 SGHTS and CDR2 YDEGEE. CDR3 length: 15 amino acids. CDR3 sequence (DNA): TGTGCCAGCAGCCTCGGGACAGTTTCCACAGATACGCAGTATTTT. Translated: CASSLGTVSTDTQYF.

This chain links TRBV18 with TRBJ2-7; D is perhaps TRBD1 (6 bases). The CDR3 consists of 15 residues. Trimming stripped 5 bases from V and 4 bases from J, with 18 bases between. Germline assignment: CDR1 KGHSH and CDR2 LQKENI. The CDR3 nucleotides read TGTGCCAGCTCATTATACCGGGACACCCTATACGAGCAGTACTTC. The encoded protein is CASSLYRDTLYEQYF.

V is TRBV5-1 and J is TRBJ1-1, with 10 bases matching TRBD1. V was pared by 3 bases and J by 4 bases, with 3 bases of the junction left unmatched. This CDR3 has 14 residues. Looked up from germline, CDR1 is SGHRS and CDR2 is YFSETQ. CDR3 DNA sequence: TGCGCCAGCAGCTGGGGGGACAGGGGCACTGAAGCTTTCTTT. This codes for CASSWGDRGTEAFF.

The rearrangement joins TRBV9 to TRBJ2-2; maybe TRBD1 (6 bases). V was pared by 4 bases and J by 0 bases, with 13 bases between. The CDR3 spans 16 residues. Germline-derived CDR1 and CDR2 are SGDLS and YYNGEE. The CDR3: CASSMGPGANTGELFF. The CDR3 DNA sequence: TGTGCCAGCAGCATGGGGCCAGGGGCGAACACCGGGGAGCTGTTTTTT.

The V gene is TRBV2, the J gene TRBJ2-5; TRBD1 matches at 7 bases. Losses at the gene ends were 6 bases for V and 5 bases for J; bases not matched to a gene: 3. The CDR3 length is 12 residues. Germline V gene lookup returns CDR1 SNHLY and CDR2 FYNNEI. The CDR3 is CASSQGVETQYF. In DNA form, the CDR3 reads TGTGCCAGCAGCCAGGGGGTTGAGACCCAGTACTTC.

The V gene is TRBV24-1, the J gene TRBJ2-6; TRBD2 might be the D (7 bases). CDR3 length equals 16 residues. The V and J ends lost 7 bases and 2 bases respectively, with 14 bases between them. Germline lookup yields CDR1 KGHDR and CDR2 SFDVKD. CDR3 bases: TGTGCCACCAGCCCAGGCGGGGGCCCTGGGGCCAACGTCCTGACTTTC. Translating it yields CATSPGGGPGANVLTF.

CDR3 protein: CASSTPPGQGWPGELFF. CDR3 nucleotides: TGTGCCAGTAGTACTCCTCCGGGACAGGGGTGGCCCGGGGAGCTGTTTTTT. The gene calls are TRBV19 and TRBJ2-2; 10 bases line up with TRBD1. The CDR3 sequence is 17 residues long. CDR1 LNHDA and CDR2 SQIVND come from the germline V gene (reference sequence). The J segment lost 6 bases and the V segment lost 4 bases, leaving 11 bases of the junction unmatched. The whole variable domain, remainder taken from reference TRBV19 and TRBJ2-2, is DGGITQSPKYLFRKEGQNVTLSCEQNLNHDAMYWYRQDPGQGLRLIYYSQIVNDFQKGDIAEGYSVSREKKESFPLTVTSAQKNPTAFYLCASSTPPGQGWPGELFFGEGSRLTVL.

The rearrangement joins TRBV19 to TRBJ1-2; no definite D call. The CDR3 has 12 amino acids. Germline CDR1 and CDR2: LNHDA and SQIVND (reference sequence). The ends were cut back, 5 bases at V and 4 bases at J, with 8 bases in the middle. The CDR3 here is CASSYNPYGYTF. The CDR3 region has the DNA TGTGCCAGTAGTTACAACCCCTATGGCTACACCTTC.

The rearrangement links TRBV9 to TRBJ2-2; D is perhaps TRBD2 (7 bases). In germline, CDR1 is SGDLS, CDR2 YYNGEE. Trimming shortened V by 3 bases and J by 8 bases, and 20 bases separated the two germline ends. The CDR3 consists of 16 residues. CDR3 coding DNA: TGTGCCAGCAGCGCTCGGGGAGGGGGGCCTGAAGGGGAGCTGTTTTTT. Amino acids: CASSARGGGPEGELFF.

This sequence joins TRBV9 and TRBJ2-5, with D tentatively TRBD2 (5 bases). Trimming pared 0 bases from V and 1 base from J, leaving 7 bases between. CDR3 length: 14 residues. Germline V CDR1 and CDR2: SGDLS, YYNGEE. CDR3: CASSVASTQETQYF. The CDR3 DNA is TGTGCCAGCAGCGTAGCTAGCACCCAAGAGACCCAGTACTTC.